This T cell receptor beta chain emerged from a study of response to subunit inactivated influenza vaccine (dated by TCRdb to 2017 to 2018). Background on the whole study: Deep quantitative T cell receptor repertoire profiling was used in the study to track responses to a trivalent subunit inactivated influenza vaccine.

General conclusions and limits of the study: According to the authors, only a limited number of new T cells may be recruited by each seasonal influenza vaccination.

Library generation was performed with RT-PCR. For sequencing, an Illumina HiSeq 2500 was employed. TCRdb took the public reads, trimmed them with fastp at Q25, ran MiXCR for clone calling and kept in-frame beta chains. CDR3 protein duplicates are merged, each entry listing the most common genes and DNA. The sample has about 780,000 distinct CDR3 sequences on record, around 20% of them singletons. The biggest ten clones account for 11% of the sample. A few counts support this clonotype. The target of this receptor is not known. No clone much larger than this one lies a single base away; base qualities are absent. The TCR comes from a man aged 50 to 60 who received an inactivated influenza vaccine. Donor details come from another sample of the same person, matched by shared clones. Sequenced material: PBMCs from blood, taken roughly 5 days after vaccination.

The CDR3 protein: CASRADVPYEQYF. The nucleotide sequence is given as TGTGCCAGCAGAGCAGATGTGCCGTACGAGCAGTACTTC. The chain was built from TRBV7-8 and TRBJ2-7; no D gene can be assigned with confidence. For CDR1 and CDR2, the germline V gene lists SGHVS and FQNEAQ. The trim is 6 bases for V and 4 bases for J, with a gap of 13 bases between the germline ends. The CDR3 starts with the cysteine, ends with the phenylalanine, and has 13 residues. The only DNA kept is the CDR3, 39 bases in frame from the first base.